This entry is about one T cell receptor (beta chain). These data come from a study of blood T cell repertoires in COVID-19. Study-wide background: The samples span acute and convalescent COVID-19 from the United States, Italy and Spain.

Germline V lookup: CDR1 SGHRS, CDR2 YFSETQ. J gave up 10 bases and V 5 bases, and 8 bases lay outside the gene matches. The CDR3 spans 15 residues. How the authors handled the data: Reference gene primer amplification gave nucleated cell count estimates. Generated by immunoSEQ multiplex PCR, the TCRdb table keeps only in-frame clones and is missing some. Clonal size and the V and J genes are those of that table, whereas D and trimming came from the DNA. The table has 120,000 or so clones, roughly 88% seen once; the top ten hold about 1%. This chain connects TRBV5-1 to TRBJ1-6; TRBD1 matches 11 bases. This receptor was identified in a woman older than 75 with acute or convalescent COVID-19. Sequenced input: peripheral blood. CDR3 bases: TGCGCCAGCAGAACTGGACAGGGGGCAGGCTCACCCCTCCACTTT. This sequence encodes CASRTGQGAGSPLHF. The full variable domain, completed using reference TRBV5-1 and TRBJ1-6, is KAGVTQTPRYLIKTRGQQVTLSCSPISGHRSVSWYQQTPGQGLQFLFEYFSETQRNKGNFPGRFSGRQFSNSRSEMNVSTLELGDSALYLCASRTGQGAGSPLHFGNGTRLTVT.